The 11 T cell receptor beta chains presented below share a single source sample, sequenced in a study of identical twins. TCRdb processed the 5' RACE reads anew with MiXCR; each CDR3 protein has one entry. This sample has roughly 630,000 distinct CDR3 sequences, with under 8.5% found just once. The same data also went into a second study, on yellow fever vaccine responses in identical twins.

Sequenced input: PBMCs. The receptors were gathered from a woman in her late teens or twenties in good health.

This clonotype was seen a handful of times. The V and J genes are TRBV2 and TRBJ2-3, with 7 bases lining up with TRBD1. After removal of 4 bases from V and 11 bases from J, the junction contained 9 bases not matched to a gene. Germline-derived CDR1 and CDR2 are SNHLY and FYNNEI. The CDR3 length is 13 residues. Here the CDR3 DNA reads TGTGCCAGCAGTGCCGACAGGGAAGGGAAGCAGTATTTT. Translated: CASSADREGKQYF.

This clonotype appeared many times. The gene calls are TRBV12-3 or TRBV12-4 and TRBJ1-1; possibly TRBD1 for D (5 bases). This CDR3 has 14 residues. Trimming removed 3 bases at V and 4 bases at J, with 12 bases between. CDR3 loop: CASSLAGFFTEAFF. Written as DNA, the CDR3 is TGTGCCAGCAGTTTGGCAGGGTTTTTCACTGAAGCTTTCTTT.

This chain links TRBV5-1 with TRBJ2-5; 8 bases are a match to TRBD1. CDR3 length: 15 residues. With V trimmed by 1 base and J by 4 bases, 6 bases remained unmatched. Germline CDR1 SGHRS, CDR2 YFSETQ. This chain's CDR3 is CASSLQGASLETQYF. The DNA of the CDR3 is TGCGCCAGCAGCTTGCAGGGGGCGTCGTTAGAGACCCAGTACTTC.

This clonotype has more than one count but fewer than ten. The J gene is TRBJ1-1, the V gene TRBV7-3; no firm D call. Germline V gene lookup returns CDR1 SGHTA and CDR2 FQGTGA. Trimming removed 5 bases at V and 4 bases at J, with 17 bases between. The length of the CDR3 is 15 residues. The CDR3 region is CASSLGLGWGTEAFF. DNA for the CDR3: TGTGCCAGCAGCCTAGGACTGGGGTGGGGCACTGAAGCTTTCTTT.

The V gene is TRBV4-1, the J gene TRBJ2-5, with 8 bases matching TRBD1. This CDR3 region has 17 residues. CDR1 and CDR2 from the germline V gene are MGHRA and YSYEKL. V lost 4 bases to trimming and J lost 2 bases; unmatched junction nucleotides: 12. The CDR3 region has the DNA TGCGCCAGCAGCCTTTGGACAGGGCGCCTCAATCAAGAGACCCAGTACTTC. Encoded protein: CASSLWTGRLNQETQYF.

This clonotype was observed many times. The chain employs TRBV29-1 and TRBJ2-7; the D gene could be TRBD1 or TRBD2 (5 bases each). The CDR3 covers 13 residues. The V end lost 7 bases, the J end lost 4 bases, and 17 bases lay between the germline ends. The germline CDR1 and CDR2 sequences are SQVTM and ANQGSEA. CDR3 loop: CSALLGESYEQYF. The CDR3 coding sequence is TGCAGCGCCCTTTTGGGGGAATCGTACGAGCAGTACTTC.

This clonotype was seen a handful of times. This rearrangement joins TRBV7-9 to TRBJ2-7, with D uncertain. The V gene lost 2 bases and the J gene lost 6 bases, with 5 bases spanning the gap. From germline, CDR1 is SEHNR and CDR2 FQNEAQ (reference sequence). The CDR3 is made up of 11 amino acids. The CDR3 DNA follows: TGTGCCAGCAGCTTATATAGCGAGCAGTACGTC. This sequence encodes CASSLYSEQYV.

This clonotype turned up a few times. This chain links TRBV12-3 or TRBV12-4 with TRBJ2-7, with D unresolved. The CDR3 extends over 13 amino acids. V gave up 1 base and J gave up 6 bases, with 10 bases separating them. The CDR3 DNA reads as TGTGCCAGCAGTTTAGAACAGCCTCTCGAGCAGTACTTC. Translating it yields CASSLEQPLEQYF.

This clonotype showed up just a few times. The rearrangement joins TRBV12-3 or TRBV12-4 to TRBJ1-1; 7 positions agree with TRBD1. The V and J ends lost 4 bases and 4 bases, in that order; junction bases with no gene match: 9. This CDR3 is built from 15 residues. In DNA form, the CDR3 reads TGTGCCAGCAGTTCTAACGCAGGGGGGACCACTGAAGCTTTCTTT. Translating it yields CASSSNAGGTTEAFF.

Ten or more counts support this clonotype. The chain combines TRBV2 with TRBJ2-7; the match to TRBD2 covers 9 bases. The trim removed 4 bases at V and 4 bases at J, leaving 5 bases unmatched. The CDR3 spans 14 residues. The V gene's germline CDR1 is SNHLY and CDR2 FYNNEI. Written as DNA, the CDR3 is TGTGCCAGCAGTGTTCTAGCGGGGAAATACGAGCAGTACTTC. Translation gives CASSVLAGKYEQYF. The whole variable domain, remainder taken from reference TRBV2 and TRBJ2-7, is EPEVTQTPSHQVTQMGQEVILRCVPISNHLYFYWYRQILGQKVEFLVSFYNNEISEKSEIFDDQFSVERPDGSNFTLKIRSTKLEDSAMYFCASSVLAGKYEQYFGPGTRLTVT.

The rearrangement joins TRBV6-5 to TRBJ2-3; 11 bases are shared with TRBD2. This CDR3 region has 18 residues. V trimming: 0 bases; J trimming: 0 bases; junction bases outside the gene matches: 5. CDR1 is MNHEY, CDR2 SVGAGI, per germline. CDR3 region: CASSYSGSGRASTDTQYF. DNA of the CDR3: TGTGCCAGCAGTTACTCGGGTAGCGGGAGGGCCAGCACAGATACGCAGTATTTT.